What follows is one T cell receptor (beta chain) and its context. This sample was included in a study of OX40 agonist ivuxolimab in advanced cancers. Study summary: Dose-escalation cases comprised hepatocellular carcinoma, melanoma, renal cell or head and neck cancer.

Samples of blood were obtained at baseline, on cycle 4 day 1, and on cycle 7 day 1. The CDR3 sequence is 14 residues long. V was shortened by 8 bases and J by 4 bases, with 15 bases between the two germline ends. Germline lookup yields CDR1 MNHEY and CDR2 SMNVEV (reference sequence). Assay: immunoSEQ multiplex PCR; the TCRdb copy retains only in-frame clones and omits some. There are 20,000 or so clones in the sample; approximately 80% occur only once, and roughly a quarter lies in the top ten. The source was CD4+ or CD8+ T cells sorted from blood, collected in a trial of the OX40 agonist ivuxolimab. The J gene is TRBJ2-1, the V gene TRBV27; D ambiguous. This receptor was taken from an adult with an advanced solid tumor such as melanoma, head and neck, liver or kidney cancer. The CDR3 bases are TGTGCCAGCGGCCGGTTGGGTCTTTACAATGAGCAGTTCTTC. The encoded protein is CASGRLGLYNEQFF.